These T cell receptor beta chains were read from a single sample in a study of PD-1 blockade in classical Hodgkin lymphoma. Sequenced by immunoSEQ multiplex PCR; TCRdb stores in-frame clones only, minus some. The repertoire holds approximately 17,000 clones, with around four fifths as singletons. The sequences come from CD4+ T cells from blood, collected at baseline. The origin of the receptors is a human donor with classical Hodgkin lymphoma. Each CDR3 is given with its conserved first and last residue. Not every row has a clone size; where given, it reads once, few, many or a size class.

j_call: TRBJ2-5
clone_size: NA
v_call: TRBV10-3
cdr3_aa: CAISEREFQETQYF

j_call: TRBJ1-2
clone_size: NA
v_call: TRBV11-1
cdr3_aa: CASSRLPGQGVYGYTF

j_call: TRBJ1-2
clone_size: NA
v_call: TRBV7-2
cdr3_aa: CASSLYRDTYGYTF

j_call: TRBJ2-7
clone_size: NA
v_call: TRBV6-6
cdr3_aa: CASSLQGGEQYF

j_call: TRBJ1-1
clone_size: NA
v_call: TRBV4-1
cdr3_aa: CASRWSSSVKNTEAFF

j_call: TRBJ2-3
clone_size: NA
v_call: TRBV4-1
cdr3_aa: CASSQDSAGRGAWDTQYF

j_call: TRBJ2-2
clone_size: NA
v_call: TRBV7-9
cdr3_aa: CASSHRDKNTGELFF

j_call: TRBJ1-1
clone_size: once
v_call: TRBV5-4
cdr3_aa: CASSFGQGFEAFF

j_call: TRBJ2-2
clone_size: NA
v_call: TRBV5-6
cdr3_aa: CASSRDFWDTGELFF

j_call: TRBJ2-2
clone_size: NA
v_call: TRBV5-4
cdr3_aa: CASSPYTGELFF

j_call: TRBJ2-2
clone_size: NA
v_call: TRBV2
cdr3_aa: CASTRDRPTGELFF

j_call: TRBJ2-7
clone_size: NA
v_call: TRBV4-1
cdr3_aa: CASSQEGEWAGDSYEQYF

j_call: TRBJ2-7
clone_size: NA
v_call: TRBV2
cdr3_aa: CASRPGLAGYEQYF

j_call: TRBJ1-6
clone_size: NA
v_call: TRBV6-1
cdr3_aa: CASTLLLGFESPLHF

j_call: TRBJ2-7
clone_size: NA
v_call: TRBV28
cdr3_aa: CASSPSGRPNYYEQYF

j_call: TRBJ2-5
clone_size: NA
v_call: TRBV5-1
cdr3_aa: CASSLDGTRGETQYF

j_call: TRBJ2-1
clone_size: NA
v_call: TRBV7-6
cdr3_aa: CASSSYRDRGEEQFF

j_call: TRBJ2-5
clone_size: NA
v_call: TRBV7-2
cdr3_aa: CASSPRVPETQYF

j_call: TRBJ2-7
clone_size: NA
v_call: TRBV6-5
cdr3_aa: CASSPREGLTYEQYF

j_call: TRBJ2-3
clone_size: NA
v_call: TRBV10-3
cdr3_aa: CAITPGQGADTQYF

j_call: TRBJ1-6
clone_size: NA
v_call: TRBV27
cdr3_aa: CASSLRGAGGNSPLHF

j_call: TRBJ1-5
clone_size: NA
v_call: TRBV7-2
cdr3_aa: CASSLRYAGNQPQHF

j_call: TRBJ2-2
clone_size: NA
v_call: TRBV5-1
cdr3_aa: CASSFGPSIQNTGELFF

j_call: TRBJ2-1
clone_size: NA
v_call: TRBV5-4
cdr3_aa: CASSPSLSPLSYNEQFF

j_call: TRBJ2-3
clone_size: NA
v_call: TRBV5-1
cdr3_aa: CASSSTGAGWTDTQYF

j_call: TRBJ1-6
clone_size: once
v_call: TRBV19
cdr3_aa: CASSINAAGNSPLHF

j_call: TRBJ2-1
clone_size: once
v_call: TRBV6-6
cdr3_aa: CASSYSPGSSYNEQFF

j_call: TRBJ2-3
clone_size: NA
v_call: TRBV7-9
cdr3_aa: CASSLFGGWGTDTQYF

j_call: TRBJ2-7
clone_size: NA
v_call: TRBV29-1
cdr3_aa: CSVAQGGGVQYF

j_call: TRBJ2-5
clone_size: NA
v_call: TRBV28
cdr3_aa: CASSFSGALTQYF

j_call: TRBJ2-3
clone_size: few
v_call: TRBV11-2
cdr3_aa: CASSLGTAVDTQYF

j_call: TRBJ2-7
clone_size: NA
v_call: TRBV4-3
cdr3_aa: CASSPHREKPVFEQYF

j_call: TRBJ2-7
clone_size: few
v_call: TRBV7-8
cdr3_aa: CASSLGGTSYEQYF

j_call: TRBJ2-1
clone_size: NA
v_call: TRBV6-6
cdr3_aa: CASRPDSPEQFF

j_call: TRBJ1-1
clone_size: NA
v_call: TRBV18
cdr3_aa: CASSPGTGLNTEAFF

j_call: TRBJ1-4
clone_size: once
v_call: TRBV9
cdr3_aa: CASSAGLYEKLFF

j_call: TRBJ1-5
clone_size: NA
v_call: TRBV19
cdr3_aa: CASSYRIREGQPQHF

j_call: TRBJ2-5
clone_size: NA
v_call: TRBV19
cdr3_aa: CASSSGLAELWETQYF

j_call: TRBJ2-1
clone_size: NA
v_call: TRBV18
cdr3_aa: CASSPPGLAGGPGEQFF

j_call: TRBJ2-7
clone_size: NA
v_call: TRBV4-2
cdr3_aa: CASSRQWSSYEQYF

j_call: TRBJ1-6
clone_size: NA
v_call: TRBV18
cdr3_aa: CASSPGQRLYNSPLHF

j_call: TRBJ1-4
clone_size: NA
v_call: TRBV7-9
cdr3_aa: CASSPGQWGTNEKLFF

j_call: TRBJ2-7
clone_size: NA
v_call: TRBV5-8
cdr3_aa: CASSLRALIEQYF

j_call: TRBJ2-7
clone_size: NA
v_call: TRBV5-4
cdr3_aa: CASSVGLAAYEQYF

j_call: TRBJ1-2
clone_size: once
v_call: TRBV23-1
cdr3_aa: CASSHLGQGQWGYTF